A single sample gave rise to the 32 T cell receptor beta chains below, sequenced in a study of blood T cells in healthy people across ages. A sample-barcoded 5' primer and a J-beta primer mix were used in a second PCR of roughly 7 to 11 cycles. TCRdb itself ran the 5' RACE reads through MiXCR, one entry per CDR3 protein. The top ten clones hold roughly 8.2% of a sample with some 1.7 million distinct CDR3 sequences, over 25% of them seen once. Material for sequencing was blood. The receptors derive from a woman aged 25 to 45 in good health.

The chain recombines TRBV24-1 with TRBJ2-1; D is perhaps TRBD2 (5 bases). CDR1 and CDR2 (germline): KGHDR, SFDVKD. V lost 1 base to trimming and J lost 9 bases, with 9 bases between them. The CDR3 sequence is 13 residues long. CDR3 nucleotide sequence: TGTGCCACCAGTGATTTTTACGGGATTGAGCAGTTCTTC. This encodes CATSDFYGIEQFF.

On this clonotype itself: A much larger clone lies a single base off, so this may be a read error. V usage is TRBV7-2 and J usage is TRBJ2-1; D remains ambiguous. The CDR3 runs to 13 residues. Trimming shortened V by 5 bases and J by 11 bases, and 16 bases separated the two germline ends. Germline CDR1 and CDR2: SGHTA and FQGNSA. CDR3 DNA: TGTGCCAGCAGCCGAATACGGTACGATAAGCAGTTCTTC. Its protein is CASSRIRYDKQFF.

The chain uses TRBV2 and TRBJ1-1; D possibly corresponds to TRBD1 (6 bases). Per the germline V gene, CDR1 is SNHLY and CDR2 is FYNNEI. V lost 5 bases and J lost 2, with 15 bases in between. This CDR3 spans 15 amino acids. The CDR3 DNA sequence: TGTGCCAGCAGTACTTACTCGGGGGCCAACACTGAAGCTTTCTTT. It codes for CASSTYSGANTEAFF.

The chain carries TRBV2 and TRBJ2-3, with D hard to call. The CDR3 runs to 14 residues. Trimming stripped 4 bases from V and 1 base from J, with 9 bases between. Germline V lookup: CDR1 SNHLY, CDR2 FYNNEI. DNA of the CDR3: TGTGCCAGCAGTGTAATCCAAGGCACAGATACGCAGTATTTT. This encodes CASSVIQGTDTQYF.

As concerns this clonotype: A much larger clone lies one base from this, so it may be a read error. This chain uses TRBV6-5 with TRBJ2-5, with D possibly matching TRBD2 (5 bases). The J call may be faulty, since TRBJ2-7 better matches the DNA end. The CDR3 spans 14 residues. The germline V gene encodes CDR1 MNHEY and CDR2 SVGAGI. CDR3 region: CASSSRDGINEQYF. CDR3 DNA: TGTGCCAGCAGTTCACGTGACGGGATAAACGAGCAGTACTTC.

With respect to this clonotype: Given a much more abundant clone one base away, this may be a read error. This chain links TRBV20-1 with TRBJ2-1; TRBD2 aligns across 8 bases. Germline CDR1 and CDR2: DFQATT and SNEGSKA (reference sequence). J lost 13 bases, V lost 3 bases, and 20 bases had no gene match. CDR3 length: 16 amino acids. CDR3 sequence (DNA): TGCAGTGCTAGGATGCGGGGGGACCCTAGGGCAGAGACCCAGTTCTTC. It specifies CSARMRGDPRAETQFF.

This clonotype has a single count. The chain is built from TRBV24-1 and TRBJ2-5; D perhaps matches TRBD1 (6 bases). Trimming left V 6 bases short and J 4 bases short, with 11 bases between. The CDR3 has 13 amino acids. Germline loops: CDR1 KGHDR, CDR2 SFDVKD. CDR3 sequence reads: CATSNRVGETQYF. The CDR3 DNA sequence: TGTGCCACCAGTAACAGGGTTGGAGAGACCCAGTACTTC.

The DNA for the CDR3 is TGTGCCAGCAGTTGGGGGGCAGCGGGACGCTCCTACAATGAGCAGTTCTTC. This translates into CASSWGAAGRSYNEQFF. The chain is built from TRBV6-2 or TRBV6-3 and TRBJ2-1; tentatively, D is TRBD2 (7 bases). Germline V lookup: CDR1 MNHEY, CDR2 SVGEGT. With 4 bases removed from V and 0 bases from J, the gap between germline ends came to 16 bases. CDR3 length: 17 amino acids.

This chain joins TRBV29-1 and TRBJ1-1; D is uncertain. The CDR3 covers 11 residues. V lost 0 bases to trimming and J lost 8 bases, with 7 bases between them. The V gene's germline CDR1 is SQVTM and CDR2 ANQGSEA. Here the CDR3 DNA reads TGCAGCGTTGAAGATCAAGCAGAAGCTTTCTTT. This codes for CSVEDQAEAFF.

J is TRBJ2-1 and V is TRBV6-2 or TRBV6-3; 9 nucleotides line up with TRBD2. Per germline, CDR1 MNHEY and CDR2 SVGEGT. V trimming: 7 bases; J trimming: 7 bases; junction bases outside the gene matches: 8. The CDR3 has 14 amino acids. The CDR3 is CASTRTSAQNEQFF. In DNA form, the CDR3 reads TGTGCCAGCACGCGGACTAGCGCGCAAAATGAGCAGTTCTTC.

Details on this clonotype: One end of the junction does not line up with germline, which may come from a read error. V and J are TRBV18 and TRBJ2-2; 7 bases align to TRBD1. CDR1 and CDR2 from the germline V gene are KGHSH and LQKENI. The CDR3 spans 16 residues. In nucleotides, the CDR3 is TGTACCAGCTCATCGACCGGGACAGATGAAACCGGGGAGCTGTTTTTT. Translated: CTSSSTGTDETGELFF.

CDR3 sequence reads: CASSVLGTGNEQFF. DNA of the CDR3: TGTGCCAGCAGTGTACTAGGGACTGGCAATGAGCAGTTCTTC. This chain links TRBV12-3 or TRBV12-4 with TRBJ2-1; tentatively, D is TRBD2 (6 bases). V was clipped by 5 bases and J by 6 bases, with 14 bases between them. CDR3 length: 14 residues.

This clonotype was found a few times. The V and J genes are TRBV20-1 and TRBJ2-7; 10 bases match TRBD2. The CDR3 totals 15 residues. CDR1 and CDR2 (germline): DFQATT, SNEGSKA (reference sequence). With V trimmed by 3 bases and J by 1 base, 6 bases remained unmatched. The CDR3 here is CSASPTSGTSYEQYF. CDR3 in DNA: TGCAGTGCTAGCCCTACTAGCGGGACTTCCTACGAGCAGTACTTC.

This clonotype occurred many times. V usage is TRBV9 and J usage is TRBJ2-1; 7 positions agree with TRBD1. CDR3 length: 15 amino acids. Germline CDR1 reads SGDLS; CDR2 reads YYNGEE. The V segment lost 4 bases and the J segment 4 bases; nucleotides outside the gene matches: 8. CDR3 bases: TGTGCCAGCAGCTCCTCCGGGACAGCGTACAATGAGCAGTTCTTC. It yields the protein CASSSSGTAYNEQFF.

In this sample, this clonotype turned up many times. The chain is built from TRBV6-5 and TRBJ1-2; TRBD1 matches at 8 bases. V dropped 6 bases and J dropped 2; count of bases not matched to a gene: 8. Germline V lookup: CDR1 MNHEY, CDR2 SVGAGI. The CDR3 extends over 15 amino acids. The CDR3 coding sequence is TGTGCCAGCAGCTCTCAGGGGGCGAAAAACTATGGCTACACCTTC. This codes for CASSSQGAKNYGYTF.

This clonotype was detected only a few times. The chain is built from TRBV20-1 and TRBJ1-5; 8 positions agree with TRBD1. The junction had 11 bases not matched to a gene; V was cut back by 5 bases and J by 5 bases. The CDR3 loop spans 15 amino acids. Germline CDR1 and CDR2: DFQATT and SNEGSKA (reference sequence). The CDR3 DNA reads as TGCAGTGCTCAGGGACAGGTGCCCTTTTATCAGCCCCAGCATTTT. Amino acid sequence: CSAQGQVPFYQPQHF.

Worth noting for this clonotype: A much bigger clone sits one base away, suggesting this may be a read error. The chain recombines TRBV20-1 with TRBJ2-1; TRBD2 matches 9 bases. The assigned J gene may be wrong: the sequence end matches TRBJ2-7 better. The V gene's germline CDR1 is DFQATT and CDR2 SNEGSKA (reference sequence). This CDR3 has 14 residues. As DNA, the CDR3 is TGCAGTGCTAGAGCTAGCGGGGATAACAATGAGCAGTACTTC. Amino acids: CSARASGDNNEQYF.

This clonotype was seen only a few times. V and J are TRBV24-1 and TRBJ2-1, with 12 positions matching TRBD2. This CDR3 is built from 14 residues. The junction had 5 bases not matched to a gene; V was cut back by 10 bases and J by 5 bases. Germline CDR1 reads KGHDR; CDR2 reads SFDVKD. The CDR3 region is CATSTSGRHNEQFF. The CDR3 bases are TGTGCCACTTCGACTAGCGGGAGACACAATGAGCAGTTCTTC.

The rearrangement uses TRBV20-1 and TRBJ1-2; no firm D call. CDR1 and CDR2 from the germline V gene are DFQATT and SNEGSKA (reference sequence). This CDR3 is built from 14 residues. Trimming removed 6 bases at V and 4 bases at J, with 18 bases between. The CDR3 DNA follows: TGCAGTGCGCAAATAGTCCTGGGGATCTATGGCTACACCTTC. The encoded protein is CSAQIVLGIYGYTF.

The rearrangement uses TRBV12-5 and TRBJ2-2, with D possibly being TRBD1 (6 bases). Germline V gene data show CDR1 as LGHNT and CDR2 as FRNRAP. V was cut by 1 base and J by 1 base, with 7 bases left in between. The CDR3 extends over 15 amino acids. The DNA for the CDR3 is TGTGCTAGTGGTTTGGAGACAGGGAACACCGGGGAGCTGTTTTTT. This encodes CASGLETGNTGELFF. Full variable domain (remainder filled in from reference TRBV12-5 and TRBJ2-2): DARVTQTPRHKVTEMGQEVTMRCQPILGHNTVFWYRQTMMQGLELLAYFRNRAPLDDSGMPKDRFSAEMPDATLATLKIQPSEPRDSAVYFCASGLETGNTGELFFGEGSRLTVL.

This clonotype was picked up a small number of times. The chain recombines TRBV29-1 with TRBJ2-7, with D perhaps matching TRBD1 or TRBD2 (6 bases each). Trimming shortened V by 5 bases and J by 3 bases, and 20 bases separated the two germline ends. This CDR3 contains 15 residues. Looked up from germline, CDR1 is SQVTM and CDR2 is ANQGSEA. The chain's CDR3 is CSVNIPGGVLYEQYF. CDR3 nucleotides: TGCAGCGTTAATATTCCCGGGGGCGTCCTCTACGAGCAGTACTTC.

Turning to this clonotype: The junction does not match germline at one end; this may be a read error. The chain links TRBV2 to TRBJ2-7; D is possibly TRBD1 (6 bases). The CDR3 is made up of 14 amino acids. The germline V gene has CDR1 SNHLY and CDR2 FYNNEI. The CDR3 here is CASKSQGSSYEQYF. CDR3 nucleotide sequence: TGTGCCAGCAAATCACAGGGATCCTCCTATGAGCAGTACTTC.

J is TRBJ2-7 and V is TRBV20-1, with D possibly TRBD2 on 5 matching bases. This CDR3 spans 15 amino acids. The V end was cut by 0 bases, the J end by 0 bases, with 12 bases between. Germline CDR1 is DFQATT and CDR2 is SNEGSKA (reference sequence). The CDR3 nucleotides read TGCAGTGCTAGAGATAACCGAGGGCCCTCCTACGAGCAGTACTTC. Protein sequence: CSARDNRGPSYEQYF.

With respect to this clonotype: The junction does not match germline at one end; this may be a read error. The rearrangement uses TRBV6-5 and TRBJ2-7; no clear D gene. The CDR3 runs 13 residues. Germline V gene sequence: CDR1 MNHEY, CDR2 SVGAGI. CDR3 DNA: TGCGCCAGCAGTTTTCGGCAGCGCTACGAGCAGTACTTC. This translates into CASSFRQRYEQYF.

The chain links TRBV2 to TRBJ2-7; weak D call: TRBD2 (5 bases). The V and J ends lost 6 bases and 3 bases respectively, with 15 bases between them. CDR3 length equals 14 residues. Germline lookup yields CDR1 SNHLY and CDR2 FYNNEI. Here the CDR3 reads CASRERLPVYEQYF. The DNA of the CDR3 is TGTGCCAGCAGGGAGAGACTACCTGTCTACGAGCAGTACTTC.

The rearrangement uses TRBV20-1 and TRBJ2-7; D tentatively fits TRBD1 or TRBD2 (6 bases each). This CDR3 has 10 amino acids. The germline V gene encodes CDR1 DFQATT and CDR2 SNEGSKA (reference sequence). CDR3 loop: CRGGGYEQYF. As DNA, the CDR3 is TGCAGGGGGGGCGGCTACGAGCAGTACTTC.

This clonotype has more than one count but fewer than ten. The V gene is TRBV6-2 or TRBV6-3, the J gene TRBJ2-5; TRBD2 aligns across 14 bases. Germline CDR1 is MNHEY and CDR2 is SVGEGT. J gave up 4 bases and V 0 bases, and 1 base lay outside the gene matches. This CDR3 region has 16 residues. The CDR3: CASSYSGTSGRETQYF. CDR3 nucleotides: TGTGCCAGCAGTTACTCGGGGACTAGCGGGAGAGAGACCCAGTACTTC.

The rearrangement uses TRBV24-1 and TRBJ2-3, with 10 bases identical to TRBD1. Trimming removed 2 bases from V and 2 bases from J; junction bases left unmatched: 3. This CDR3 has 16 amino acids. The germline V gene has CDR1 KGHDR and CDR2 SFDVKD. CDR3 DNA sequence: TGTGCCACCAGTGATTCCGACAGGGGGCCCACAGATACGCAGTATTTT. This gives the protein CATSDSDRGPTDTQYF.

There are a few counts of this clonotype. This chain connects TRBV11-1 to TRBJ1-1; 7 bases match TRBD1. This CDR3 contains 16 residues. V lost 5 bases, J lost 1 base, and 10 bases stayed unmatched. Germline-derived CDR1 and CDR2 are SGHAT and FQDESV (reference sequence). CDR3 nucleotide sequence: TGTGCCAGCAGCCCACAGCAGGGGGGAAGGAACACTGAAGCTTTCTTT. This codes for CASSPQQGGRNTEAFF.

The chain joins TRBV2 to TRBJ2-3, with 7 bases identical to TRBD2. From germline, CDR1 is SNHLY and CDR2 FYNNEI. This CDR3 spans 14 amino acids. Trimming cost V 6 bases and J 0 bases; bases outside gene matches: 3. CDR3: CASRPGRSTDTQYF. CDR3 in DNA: TGTGCCAGCAGGCCCGGGAGGAGCACAGATACGCAGTATTTT.

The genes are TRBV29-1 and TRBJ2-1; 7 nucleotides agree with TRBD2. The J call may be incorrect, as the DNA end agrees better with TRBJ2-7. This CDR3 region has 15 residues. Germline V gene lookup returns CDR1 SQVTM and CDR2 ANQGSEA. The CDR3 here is CSVEEDSGLGNEQYF. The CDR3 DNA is TGCAGCGTTGAAGAGGATAGCGGACTAGGAAATGAGCAGTACTTC.

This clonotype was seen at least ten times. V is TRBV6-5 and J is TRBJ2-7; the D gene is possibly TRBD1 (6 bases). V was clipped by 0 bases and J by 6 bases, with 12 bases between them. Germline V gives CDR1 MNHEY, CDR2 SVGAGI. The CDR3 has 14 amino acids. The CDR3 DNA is TGTGCCAGCAGTTACTCGAAAGACAGGCTCGAGCAGTACTTC. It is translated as CASSYSKDRLEQYF.